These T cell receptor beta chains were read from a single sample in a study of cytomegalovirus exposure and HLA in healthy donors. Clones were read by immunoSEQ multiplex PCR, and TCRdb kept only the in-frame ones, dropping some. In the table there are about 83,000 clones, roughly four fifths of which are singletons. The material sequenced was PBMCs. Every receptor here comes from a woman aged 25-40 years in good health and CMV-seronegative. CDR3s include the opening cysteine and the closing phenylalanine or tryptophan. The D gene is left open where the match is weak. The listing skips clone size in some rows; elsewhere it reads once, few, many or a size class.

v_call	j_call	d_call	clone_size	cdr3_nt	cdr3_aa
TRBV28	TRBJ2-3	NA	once	TGTGCCAGCAGTTTTCCCCAGGGCACAGATACGCAGTATTTT	CASSFPQGTDTQYF
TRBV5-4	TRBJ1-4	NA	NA	TGTGCCAGCAGCTCCATGGGGGGAACTAATGAAAAACTGTTTTTT	CASSSMGGTNEKLFF
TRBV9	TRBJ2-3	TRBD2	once	TGTGCCAGCAGCGACCAGATTTCGGGACTAGTCACAGATACGCAGTATTTT	CASSDQISGLVTDTQYF
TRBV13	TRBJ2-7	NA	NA	TGTGCCAGCAGTTTATGGCCCTACGAGCAGTACTTC	CASSLWPYEQYF
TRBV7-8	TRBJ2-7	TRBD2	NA	TGTGCCAGCAGCGTCCGGGCAGGGCAGGGGTTAGCGGGAGGGAGAAGCTCCTACGAGCAGTACTTC	CASSVRAGQGLAGGRSSYEQYF
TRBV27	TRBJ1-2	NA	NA	TGTGCCAGCAGTTTGGCCGGGACATATGGCTACACCTTC	CASSLAGTYGYTF
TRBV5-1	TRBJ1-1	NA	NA	TGCGCCAGCAGCTTGGGTTTAGGGAGGGGCACTGAAGCTTTCTTT	CASSLGLGRGTEAFF
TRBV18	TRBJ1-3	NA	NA	TGTGCCAGCTCACCACGACATTACCCTCTGAGAAACACCATATATTTT	CASSPRHYPLRNTIYF
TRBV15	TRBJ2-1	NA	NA	TGTGCCACCAGCACCACGGACAGATTCTACAATGAGCAGTTCTTC	CATSTTDRFYNEQFF
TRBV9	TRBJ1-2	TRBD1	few	TGTGCCAGCAGCGTAGCCGGAGGGGGCGAGGGGAATGGCTACACCTTC	CASSVAGGGEGNGYTF